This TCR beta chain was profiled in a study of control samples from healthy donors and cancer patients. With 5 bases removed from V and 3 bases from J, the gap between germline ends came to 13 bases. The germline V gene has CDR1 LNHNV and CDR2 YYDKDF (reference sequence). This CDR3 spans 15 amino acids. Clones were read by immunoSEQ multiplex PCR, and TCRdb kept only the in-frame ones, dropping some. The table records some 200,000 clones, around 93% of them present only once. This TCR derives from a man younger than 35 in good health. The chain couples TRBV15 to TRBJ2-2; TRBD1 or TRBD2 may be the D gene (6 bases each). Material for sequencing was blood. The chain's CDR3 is CATSEKRGHTGELFF. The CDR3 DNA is TGTGCCACCAGCGAGAAACGGGGGCACACCGGGGAGCTGTTTTTT.